Listed below are T cell receptor beta chains from one sample, sequenced in a study of blood T cells in healthy people across ages. One entry per CDR3 protein, called by TCRdb with MiXCR from the 5' RACE reads. The table has 650,000 to 800,000 distinct CDR3 sequences, 40% to 50% seen once. The sample was blood. Source of these receptors: a man in his 60s in good health. Both conserved end residues are part of each CDR3. Fields, in order: V gene, D gene, clone size, J gene, CDR3 DNA, CDR3 protein. The D gene is left open where the match is weak. The size entry is marked missing in some rows and otherwise reads once, few, many or a size class.

>TRBV7-8|NA|NA|TRBJ1-4
TGTGCCAGCAGCTCCACTAGCTCTTCCTCCCAGGGTGAAAAACTGTTTTTT
CASSSTSSSSQGEKLFF
>TRBV6-5|NA|NA|TRBJ1-4
TGTGCCAGCAGGCCCCAGACAACTAATGAAAAACTGTTTTTT
CASRPQTTNEKLFF
>TRBV25-1|TRBD2|once|TRBJ2-3
TGTGCCAGCAGTATCCGACTAGCGGGGGGCACAGATACGCAGTATTTT
CASSIRLAGGTDTQYF
>TRBV7-9|TRBD2|NA|TRBJ2-3
TGTGCCAGCAGCCCCGGGGGTCTAGCGGGCACAGATACGCAGTATTTT
CASSPGGLAGTDTQYF
>TRBV28|TRBD2|NA|TRBJ2-1
TGTGCCAGCAGTCGGGGACTAGCGGGACTTTACAATGAGCAGTTCTTC
CASSRGLAGLYNEQFF
>TRBV5-5|NA|few|TRBJ2-7
TGTGCCAGCAGCTTATCCAGGGATTGGTACGAGCAGTACTTC
CASSLSRDWYEQYF
>TRBV7-2|TRBD2|NA|TRBJ2-7
TGTGCCAGCAGCTTAACCATAGCGGGGTCCTACGAGCAGTACTTC
CASSLTIAGSYEQYF
>TRBV4-3|NA|NA|TRBJ1-2
TGCGCCAGCAGTCCGACAAACGACCGCACGGGCTATGGCTACACCTTC
CASSPTNDRTGYGYTF
>TRBV7-9|NA|NA|TRBJ2-5
TGTGCCAGCAGCTTAGCGATCGGGACAAAAGAGACCCAGTACTTC
CASSLAIGTKETQYF
>TRBV18|TRBD1|NA|TRBJ2-3
TGTGCCACCAAGGACAGGTTCGGCACAGATACGCAGTATTTT
CATKDRFGTDTQYF
>TRBV3-1|NA|NA|TRBJ2-7
TGTGCCAGCAGCCAAGCCTCGGGAAGGGGCTACGAGCAGTACTTC
CASSQASGRGYEQYF
>TRBV6-6|NA|few|TRBJ1-2
TGTGCCAGCACTAGCGGGGGGGCTTGGGGCTACACCTTC
CASTSGGAWGYTF
>TRBV6-1|TRBD2|few|TRBJ2-1
TGTGCCAGCCGGTTGGAAACCGGGGGGGACTCCTACAATGAGCAGTTCTTC
CASRLETGGDSYNEQFF
>TRBV7-2|TRBD2|NA|TRBJ2-7
TGTGCCAGCAGCCCCCTGGGGCTAGCGGGGGGTTCATTAACCTACGAGCAGTACTTC
CASSPLGLAGGSLTYEQYF
>TRBV20-1|NA|NA|TRBJ2-1
TGCAGTGCTAGAGATTCCGGTCTCTACAATGAGCAGTTCTTC
CSARDSGLYNEQFF
>TRBV5-1|TRBD1|NA|TRBJ2-5
TGCGCCAGCAGCTTGGCGTTAATGGACAGGGCAGAGACCCAGTACTTC
CASSLALMDRAETQYF
>TRBV4-1|TRBD2|NA|TRBJ2-3
TGCGCCAGCAGCCAAGCGGGACTAGCGGTCACAGATACGCAGTATTTT
CASSQAGLAVTDTQYF
>TRBV20-1|TRBD2|NA|TRBJ2-3
TGCAGTGCTAGAGAGGGGGCGGGGGGGCCGCGACCAGATACGCAGTATTTT
CSAREGAGGPRPDTQYF
>TRBV6-2/TRBV6-3|TRBD1|few|TRBJ2-1
TGTGCCAGCAGTTATCTGACAGGGTTCAATGAGCAGTTCTTC
CASSYLTGFNEQFF
>TRBV6-5|TRBD1|many|TRBJ2-7
TGTGCCAGCAGTAGGGACAGGTTCTACGAGCAGTACTTC
CASSRDRFYEQYF
>TRBV7-9|NA|NA|TRBJ2-1
TGTGCCAGCAGCTTACCAGAGGTCCCGGACAATGAGCAGTTCTTC
CASSLPEVPDNEQFF
>TRBV6-5|TRBD1|NA|TRBJ1-5
TGTGCCAGCAGCAGGGACAGGGGACCCAATCAGCCCCAGCATTTT
CASSRDRGPNQPQHF
>TRBV6-1|NA|once|TRBJ1-1
TGTGCCAGCGGCCAGGGGTTAGGTAGAGCTTTCTTT
CASGQGLGRAFF
>TRBV7-2|TRBD1|NA|TRBJ2-7
TGTGCCAGCAGCTTAGCTACGACAGGGGGCTACGAGCAGTACTTC
CASSLATTGGYEQYF
>TRBV29-1|TRBD2|few|TRBJ2-5
TGCAGCGTTGAGTACTCCTCGGGGGGAGAGACCCAGTACTTC
CSVEYSSGGETQYF
>TRBV20-1|TRBD1|NA|TRBJ1-5
TGCAGTGCTAGAGATGAGGTGAGACAGGGTAATCAGCCCCAGCATTTT
CSARDEVRQGNQPQHF
>TRBV7-2|NA|few|TRBJ2-7
TGTGCCAGCAGCTTAGGAGGGAATGGCATCTACGAGCAGTACTTC
CASSLGGNGIYEQYF
>TRBV20-1|NA|NA|TRBJ2-4
TGCAGTGCTAGATTGGGGCAGGGAAACGGGGAGCAGTACTTC
CSARLGQGNGEQYF
>TRBV25-1|TRBD1|NA|TRBJ2-6
TGTGCCAGCAGTGAACAGACAGGGCTTTATGGGGCCAACGTCCTGACTTTC
CASSEQTGLYGANVLTF